The present T cell receptor (beta chain) was sequenced within a study of T cell responses to AZD1222 COVID-19 vaccine listed by TCRdb under 2021. Regarding the complete study: A total of approximately 240 trial participants underwent TCR sequencing, of whom some 200 had received two doses of AZD1222 and some 25 had received two doses of the MenACWY control vaccine. Enrollment into the trials was organized by age into subgroups of 18-55, 56-69 and 70-plus years, and those subgroups contained roughly 150, 30 and 60 TCR-sequenced participants, respectively. Study-wide conclusions, independent of this receptor: In the small 56-69-year group, the increase in depth fell short of significance, most likely because of low power. Because no samples from the day 14 peak response were available, repertoires could be characterized only after the peak T cell response. After two AZD1222 doses, both the breadth and the depth of spike-specific TCRs were significantly higher than at day 0 and than in MenACWY recipients. Reportedly, close to half of the unique spike-specific TCRs recognized epitopes lying outside the regions that are mutated in the B.1.351 and B.1.1.7 variants. Most participants were white British and females outnumbered males, and the authors suggested that clonal diversity may have been underestimated. CD4 TCRs associated with the vaccine covered the entire spike protein, and the dominant responses were in regions 160-218 and 743-854. Conclusions about previously exposed vaccinees are limited, since just a handful of AZD1222 recipients were seropositive for SARS-CoV-2 at baseline.

The germline V end is reduced by 0 bases and the J end by 4 bases; junction bases left unmatched: 5. Sequences MGHRA (CDR1) and YSYEKL (CDR2) are obtained from the germline V gene. Its CDR3 holds 16 amino acids, cysteine through phenylalanine. Just the 48-base CDR3 DNA is kept, in frame starting at base 1. A remark on this clone: The target of this receptor is not known. No base quality information exists; no much larger clone differs at one position.

Per the publication, the time point label means: baseline before first vaccination. In light of the paper, this sample's treatment or condition label describes: meningococcal conjugate vaccine given as trial control. The vaccinee samples were drawn from two UK trials, COV001 and COV002, one of which was a single-blind randomized controlled phase 2/3 trial testing AZD1222 (ChAdOx1 nCoV-19) in healthy adults. Trial participant PBMC samples were collected at day 0 and day 28 after the second dose for TCRbeta chain sequencing. The CDR3 regions of human TCRbeta chains were analyzed by immunosequencing. In the source study's methods: TCRs in the repertoires were compared against a reference library of SARS-CoV-2-specific TCRs that had been generated with the MIRA antigen-specificity platform. Breadth was defined as the fraction of unique TCRs that were SARS-CoV-2-associated, and depth was defined as the fraction of total T cells that were SARS-CoV-2-associated. Each spike-specific TCR was assigned to its reactive spike region and to a CD4 or CD8 class using the MIRA data. Log10-transformed breadth and depth values were compared by one-way ANOVA with Sidak's multiple comparisons tests. TCRdb carries this immuneACCESS record with in-frame sequences only. Its versions omit some clonotypes, under half of them owing to an unresolved V gene in the studies checked, with the rest unexplained. D and trimming come from the DNA, and the V and J calls and clone size come from that table. Recorded for this sample are 84,000 or so clones; around 91% of them occurred a single time. The leading ten clones occupy 4% to 6% of the sample.

The sequenced sample was peripheral blood, obtained on day 0 of MenACWY control vaccination. The chain is assembled from TRBV4-1 and TRBJ1-4; 7 central nucleotides agree with TRBD1. The receptor's source is an adult in good health. Here the CDR3 is given as CASSQDGTAFNEKLFF. Read as DNA, the sequence is TGCGCCAGCAGCCAAGATGGGACAGCCTTTAATGAAAAACTGTTTTTT.